The 25 T cell receptor beta chains in this list originate from one sample, sequenced in a study of cytomegalovirus exposure and HLA in healthy donors. PCR was performed using 60 Vbeta and 13 Jbeta primers. TCRdb keeps only in-frame clones here, not all; method: immunoSEQ multiplex PCR. The sample records over 150,000 clones, less than 85% being singletons. Sequenced material: PBMCs. The source of these receptors is a man between 60 and 70 years old in good health and CMV-seronegative.

The V call is TRBV5-1, the J call TRBJ1-4; D might be TRBD1 (5 bases). Looked up from germline, CDR1 is SGHRS and CDR2 is YFSETQ. V was trimmed by 0 bases and J by 8 bases, leaving 14 bases between them. This CDR3 spans 15 amino acids. As DNA, the CDR3 is TGCGCCAGCAGCTTGGTTGGGGGGTACGGGGAAAAACTGTTTTTT. Translated, it gives CASSLVGGYGEKLFF.

The chain has TRBV4-2 and TRBJ2-4; the D gene is possibly TRBD2 (5 bases). Trimming shortened V by 0 bases and J by 0 bases, and 15 bases separated the two germline ends. The CDR3 has 18 residues. Germline V gene lookup returns CDR1 LGHNA and CDR2 YNFKEQ. CDR3 DNA sequence: TGTGCCAGCAGCCAAGACCAATATACACGGGAAGCCAAAAACATTCAGTACTTC. Translation gives CASSQDQYTREAKNIQYF.

The chain joins TRBV5-8 to TRBJ1-4; no reliable D call. Germline loops: CDR1 SGHTS, CDR2 YDEGEE. This CDR3 is built from 15 residues. V was cut by 4 bases and J by 6 bases, with 16 bases left in between. In nucleotides, the CDR3 is TGTGCCAGCAGCGACCCGGGGATGGGATATGAAAAACTGTTTTTT. It translates to CASSDPGMGYEKLFF.

V gene TRBV10-2 combines with J gene TRBJ2-3; 13 nucleotides agree with TRBD2. V lost 2 bases to trimming and J lost 4 bases; unmatched junction nucleotides: 3. This CDR3 is 16 amino acids long. From germline, CDR1 is WSHSY and CDR2 SAAADI. CDR3 DNA: TGCGCCAGCAGTGAGGCACTAGCGGGAGGGTCAGATACGCAGTATTTT. Translation gives CASSEALAGGSDTQYF.

The chain uses TRBV18 and TRBJ2-1, with 8 bases fitting TRBD2. Germline lookup yields CDR1 KGHSH and CDR2 LQKENI. The junction had 12 bases not matched to a gene; V was cut back by 3 bases and J by 5 bases. The CDR3 consists of 17 residues. This chain's CDR3 is CASSPRPGVSGDNEQFF. In nucleotides, the CDR3 is TGTGCCAGCTCACCGCGGCCAGGGGTTAGCGGGGACAATGAGCAGTTCTTC.

Comments on this clone: An end of the junction does not agree with germline; a read error may underlie this. V usage is TRBV6-4 and J usage is TRBJ1-2, with 8 bases fitting TRBD1. This CDR3 contains 14 residues. Germline V gene data show CDR1 as MRHNA and CDR2 as SNTAGT. CDR3 in DNA: TGTGCCAGCAGGGACTTCGACAGGGGAGGTGGCTACACCTTC. Translation gives CASRDFDRGGGYTF.

The gene calls are TRBV5-6 and TRBJ1-5; D is perhaps TRBD1 (5 bases). The V gene's germline CDR1 is SGHDT and CDR2 YYEEEE. The CDR3 runs 17 residues. V was cut by 3 bases and J by 8 bases, with 24 bases left in between. CDR3 coding DNA: TGTGCCAGCAGCTCGCGGGGGGAGTGGGGCAATGTCGAGCCCCAGCATTTT. Translated, it gives CASSSRGEWGNVEPQHF.

The CDR3 DNA follows: TGTGCCAGCAGTGATCCAGGGAGGAGGGATCAGCCCCAGCATTTT. It yields the protein CASSDPGRRDQPQHF. V is TRBV6-1 and J is TRBJ1-5; a possible D gene is TRBD1 (5 bases). CDR3 size: 15 residues. V was shortened by 3 bases and J by 5 bases, with 14 bases between the two germline ends. Germline-derived CDR1 and CDR2 are MNHNS and SASEGT.

The chain joins TRBV5-1 to TRBJ2-7, with 7 bases matching TRBD2. J gave up 6 bases and V 4 bases, and 4 bases lay outside the gene matches. This CDR3 has 12 residues. The germline V gene has CDR1 SGHRS and CDR2 YFSETQ. The CDR3 loop is CASSGLVGEQYF. Written as DNA, the CDR3 is TGCGCCAGCAGCGGACTAGTCGGCGAGCAGTACTTC.

The CDR3 here is CSVELAGSSGDIYEQFF. CDR3 nucleotides: TGCAGCGTTGAGCTAGCGGGATCGAGCGGGGATATCTATGAGCAGTTCTTC. The V and J genes are TRBV29-1 and TRBJ2-1; 9 nucleotides agree with TRBD2. Trimming removed 3 bases from V and 8 bases from J; junction bases left unmatched: 17. CDR1 SQVTM and CDR2 ANQGSEA come from the germline V gene. The CDR3 loop spans 17 amino acids.

This clone was observed a single time. The rearrangement uses TRBV19 and TRBJ2-2, with D unclear. Between the trimmed V and J ends, which lost 5 bases and 4 bases, there was a span of 20 bases. The CDR3 is made up of 17 amino acids. The V gene's germline CDR1 is LNHDA and CDR2 SQIVND (reference sequence). The CDR3 coding sequence is TGTGCCAGTAGTCCCCCTCCCCTGCAGGATCGCACCGGGGAGCTGTTTTTT. This translates into CASSPPPLQDRTGELFF.

This clone was detected a few times. The chain combines TRBV7-8 with TRBJ2-7, with a possible D match to TRBD2 (7 bases). Deletions cut 0 bases from V and 0 bases from J, with 15 bases between. There are 17 residues in the CDR3. Per the germline V gene, CDR1 is SGHVS and CDR2 is FQNEAQ. The CDR3 loop reads CASSLASGGSFSYEQYF. For the CDR3, the DNA is TGTGCCAGCAGCTTAGCTTCGGGGGGCTCCTTCTCCTACGAGCAGTACTTC.

V and J are TRBV19 and TRBJ2-7; tentatively, D is TRBD2 (6 bases). Between the trimmed V and J ends, which lost 0 bases and 3 bases, there was a span of 12 bases. The germline V gene has CDR1 LNHDA and CDR2 SQIVND (reference sequence). The CDR3 has 15 amino acids. This CDR3 is CASSIEADYHYEQYF. The CDR3 nucleotides are TGTGCCAGTAGTATAGAGGCGGACTACCACTACGAGCAGTACTTC.

The rearrangement joins TRBV5-1 to TRBJ1-4; maybe TRBD1 (6 bases). The V end lost 5 bases, the J end lost 8 bases, and 16 bases lay between the germline ends. The CDR3 consists of 14 residues. Germline CDR1 reads SGHRS; CDR2 reads YFSETQ. CDR3 amino acids: CASRPQGGSEKLFF. The DNA of the CDR3 is TGCGCCAGCAGGCCACAGGGAGGGTCGGAAAAACTGTTTTTT.

The chain combines TRBV15 with TRBJ1-2; D unclear. Trimming stripped 1 base from V and 6 bases from J, with 6 bases between. CDR1 is LNHNV and CDR2 is YYDKDF in the germline V gene (reference sequence). There are 12 residues in the CDR3. CDR3 coding DNA: TGTGCCACCAGCAGAGCACGGGATGGCTACACCTTC. Protein product: CATSRARDGYTF.

This clone has just a few counts. This chain uses TRBV6-5 with TRBJ2-4; tentative D call: TRBD1 (6 bases). Germline V gene data show CDR1 as MNHEY and CDR2 as SVGAGI. The CDR3 is 15 amino acids. Trimming took 2 bases from V and 6 from J, leaving 14 bases between them. CDR3 residues: CASSYRGHLGNIQYF. CDR3 coding DNA: TGTGCCAGCAGTTACAGGGGACACTTGGGAAACATTCAGTACTTC.

This chain joins TRBV2 and TRBJ2-6, with 7 bases aligning to TRBD2. The length of the CDR3 is 20 residues. Per germline, CDR1 SNHLY and CDR2 FYNNEI. Trimming at V came to 7 bases and at J to 0 bases, leaving 18 bases not matched to a gene. This chain's CDR3 is CASMTLTWEGPRSGANVLTF. The CDR3 coding sequence is TGTGCCAGCATGACCCTGACATGGGAGGGTCCTCGCTCTGGGGCCAACGTCCTGACTTTC.

The genes are TRBV11-2 and TRBJ2-5, with TRBD2 identical over 15 bases. Germline loops: CDR1 SGHAT, CDR2 FQNNGV. The CDR3 sequence is 16 residues long. V shed 1 base, J shed 4 bases, and the junction held 1 base outside the gene matches. The CDR3 loop reads CASSLVGLAGGETQYF. DNA for the CDR3: TGTGCCAGCAGCTTAGTGGGACTAGCGGGGGGAGAGACCCAGTACTTC.

The chain couples TRBV6-1 to TRBJ1-1, with D possibly matching TRBD1 (5 bases). V was pared by 3 bases and J by 5 bases, with 16 bases between. This CDR3 has 15 residues. Germline CDR1 and CDR2: MNHNS and SASEGT. The CDR3 DNA is TGTGCCAGCAGTGACCCTCTTATGGGGGGGACTGAAGCTTTCTTT. Translating gives CASSDPLMGGTEAFF.

This chain links TRBV2 with TRBJ2-5, with TRBD2 matching 10 bases. V shed 1 base and J 11 bases; nucleotides not matched to a gene: 7. This CDR3 spans 14 amino acids. Germline V lookup: CDR1 SNHLY, CDR2 FYNNEI. CDR3 amino acids: CASSEGLAGVFQYF. CDR3 coding DNA: TGTGCCAGCAGTGAAGGGCTAGCGGGAGTTTTTCAGTACTTC.

The chain links TRBV5-8 to TRBJ1-2; weak D call: TRBD1 (5 bases). V gave up 3 bases and J gave up 2 bases, with 14 bases separating them. The CDR3 consists of 15 residues. CDR1 and CDR2 (germline): SGHTS, YDEGEE. CDR3 residues: CASSSLTDKNYGYTF. In nucleotides, the CDR3 is TGTGCCAGCAGCTCCTTGACAGACAAAAACTATGGCTACACCTTC.

The chain is built from TRBV29-1 and TRBJ1-1, with D possibly TRBD1 on 5 matching bases. CDR1 is SQVTM and CDR2 is ANQGSEA in the germline V gene. This CDR3 has 13 amino acids. As DNA, the CDR3 is TGCAACTTTCCAGGGTGGCTGAACACTGAAGCTTTCTTT. Amino acid sequence: CNFPGWLNTEAFF.

The chain is built from TRBV6-5 and TRBJ1-1, with 8 nucleotides matching TRBD1. Unmatched junction bases numbered 8, after V lost 6 bases and J lost 8 bases. Germline assignment: CDR1 MNHEY and CDR2 SVGAGI. The CDR3 covers 13 residues. CDR3 in amino acids: CASSPPTGAEAFF. Written as DNA, the CDR3 is TGTGCCAGCAGCCCCCCGACAGGGGCAGAAGCTTTCTTT.

This sequence joins TRBV28 and TRBJ1-1, with D unclear. The CDR3 is 12 residues long. Germline values: CDR1 MDHEN, CDR2 SYDVKM. Trimming pared 4 bases from V and 0 bases from J, leaving 3 bases between. The CDR3 DNA sequence: TGTGCCAGCAGTTCAGTGAACACTGAAGCTTTCTTT. Translation gives CASSSVNTEAFF.

A few counts support this clone. CDR3 protein: CASSHLLMGAISEAFF. CDR3 nucleotide sequence: TGTGCCAGCAGCCACCTATTAATGGGAGCAATTTCTGAAGCTTTCTTT. This rearrangement joins TRBV5-5 to TRBJ1-1; D is unresolved. There are 16 residues in the CDR3. CDR1 and CDR2 (germline): SGHKS, YYEKEE (reference sequence). V was pared by 4 bases and J by 6 bases, with 22 bases between.